This entry concerns a single T cell receptor beta chain. Its antigen is as yet unknown. Unique molecular identifiers were incorporated when the TCRbeta library was constructed. TCRdb fed the PCR reads into MiXCR, producing one record per CDR3 protein. The sample lists approximately 1,000,000 distinct CDR3 sequences; less than 30% were seen once. This sample stems from a study of T-cell reconstitution after alpha-beta-depleted transplantation in children. Study observations and caveats: Surviving recipient T cells and thymic progenitors produced the high day-60 TCRbeta diversity seen in some patients.

CDR1 is SQVTM and CDR2 is ANQGSEA in the germline V gene. This CDR3 contains 15 residues. V was clipped by 4 bases and J by 5 bases, with 17 bases between them. Source: PBMCs, mostly from graft donor cells, taken 360 days after TCRalphabeta/CD19-depleted stem cell transplant. The V and J genes are TRBV29-1 and TRBJ2-2; possibly TRBD1 for D (6 bases). The clonotype was recovered from a boy under two years old who had a stem cell transplant for SCID, so the T cells may come from the graft donor. The CDR3 coding sequence is TGCAGCGTTGCCCTCACAGGGTGGGGGACCGGGGAGCTGTTTTTT. Its protein is CSVALTGWGTGELFF.